The clone carrying this T cell receptor (beta chain) occurred once. At a deep level, the assay was run. Profiling relied on immunoSEQ multiplex PCR, and the TCRdb table lists in-frame clones only, not all of them. In the table there are about 2.4 million clones, 93% of which are singletons. This specimen comes from a study of shared clonotypes between healthy human individuals. The J segment lost 5 bases and the V segment lost 4 bases, leaving 13 bases of the junction unmatched. Germline values: CDR1 SGDLS, CDR2 YYNGEE. The CDR3 is 17 amino acids. The receptor was derived from a man between 18 and 29 years old in good health. Some clones in this sample may be carry-over from other donors' samples. Sequenced material: naive CD4+ T cells from PBMCs. The subset denotes: CD45RA+ positively selected. The rearrangement uses TRBV9 and TRBJ2-3, with 10 bases aligning to TRBD1. Written as DNA, the CDR3 is TGTGCCAGCAGCCCCCTCGTGGGGACAGGGGTGGTAGATACGCAGTATTTT. This gives the protein CASSPLVGTGVVDTQYF.